This is a list of T cell receptor beta chains from one sample in a study of blood T cells in healthy people across ages. Via MiXCR, TCRdb re-called the 5' RACE reads, giving one row per CDR3 protein. The sample records over a million distinct CDR3 sequences, roughly 40% being singletons. The sequenced sample was blood. The receptor source for this set is a woman between 18 and 30 years old in good health. The CDR3 runs from the conserved cysteine through the conserved F or W.

>TRBV20-1|TRBJ2-3
CSASQASGATDTQYF
>TRBV7-9|TRBJ1-1
CASRVEPEAFF
>TRBV6-1|TRBJ2-5
CASSEEGQVQYF
>TRBV9|TRBJ2-7
CASSGTTGNPYEQYF
>TRBV10-2|TRBJ2-1
CASRGAKPRDEQFF
>TRBV5-1|TRBJ1-1
CASSPPPATVNTEAFF
>TRBV2|TRBJ1-4
CASSALGGFGEKLFF
>TRBV20-1|TRBJ2-1
CSAPVQLSNYNEQFF
>TRBV9|TRBJ1-1
CASSVVKGPVTWNTEAFF
>TRBV3-1|TRBJ1-2
CASSQDPGTGTYGYTF
>TRBV7-9|TRBJ2-3
CASSPGTSGFDTQYF
>TRBV5-1|TRBJ2-1
CASSLSAGAILDEQFF
>TRBV18|TRBJ1-1
CASSPPGLAYTEAFF
>TRBV20-1|TRBJ2-1
CSARDLGSGSYNEQFF
>TRBV13|TRBJ1-4
CASSLRQYNEKLFF
>TRBV14|TRBJ1-4
CASSQNEGRNKKLFF
>TRBV6-5|TRBJ2-7
CASSHGQHNEQYF
>TRBV20-1|TRBJ2-1
CSVAGGPYNEQFF
>TRBV20-1|TRBJ2-5
CSARGGSGTQETQYF
>TRBV5-1|TRBJ2-1
CASSKATGTGGYNEQFF
>TRBV6-1|TRBJ1-5
CASSAAGRQPQHF
>TRBV2|TRBJ1-2
CASSELVTGGTF
>TRBV10-3|TRBJ1-1
CASQQNGVGMNTEAFF
>TRBV5-1|NA
CASASGGASYNEQYF
>TRBV20-1|TRBJ1-5
CSARDMAQGGVSNQPQHF
>TRBV18|TRBJ2-7
CASSPPMVGGGLYEQYF
>TRBV28|TRBJ1-1
CASSFLQGVRNTEAFF